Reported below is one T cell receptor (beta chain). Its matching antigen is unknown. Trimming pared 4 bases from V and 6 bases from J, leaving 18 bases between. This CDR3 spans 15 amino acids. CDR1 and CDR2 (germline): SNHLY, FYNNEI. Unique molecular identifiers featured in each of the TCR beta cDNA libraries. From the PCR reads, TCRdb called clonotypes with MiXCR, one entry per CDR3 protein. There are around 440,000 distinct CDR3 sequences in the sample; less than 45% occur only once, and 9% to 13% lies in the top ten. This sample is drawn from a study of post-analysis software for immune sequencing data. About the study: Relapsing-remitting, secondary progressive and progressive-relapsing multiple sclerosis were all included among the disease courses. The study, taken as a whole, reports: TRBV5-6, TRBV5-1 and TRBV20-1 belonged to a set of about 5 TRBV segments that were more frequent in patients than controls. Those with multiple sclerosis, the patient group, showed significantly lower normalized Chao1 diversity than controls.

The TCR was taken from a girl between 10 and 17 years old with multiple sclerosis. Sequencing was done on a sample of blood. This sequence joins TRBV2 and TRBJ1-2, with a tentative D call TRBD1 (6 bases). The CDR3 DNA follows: TGTGCCAGCAGTGTGCGCAGGGGCGGGCGCCATGGCTACACCTTC. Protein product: CASSVRRGGRHGYTF.